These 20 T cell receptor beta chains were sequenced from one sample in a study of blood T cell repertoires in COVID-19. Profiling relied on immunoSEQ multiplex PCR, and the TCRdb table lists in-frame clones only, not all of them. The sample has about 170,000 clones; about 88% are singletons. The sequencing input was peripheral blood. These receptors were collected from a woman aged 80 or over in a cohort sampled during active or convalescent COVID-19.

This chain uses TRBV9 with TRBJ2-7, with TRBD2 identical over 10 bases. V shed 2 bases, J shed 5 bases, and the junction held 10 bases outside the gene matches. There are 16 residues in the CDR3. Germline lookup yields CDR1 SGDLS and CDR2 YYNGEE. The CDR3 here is CASSVAGTSGVNEQYF. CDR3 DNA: TGTGCCAGCAGCGTTGCCGGTACTAGCGGGGTGAACGAGCAGTACTTC.

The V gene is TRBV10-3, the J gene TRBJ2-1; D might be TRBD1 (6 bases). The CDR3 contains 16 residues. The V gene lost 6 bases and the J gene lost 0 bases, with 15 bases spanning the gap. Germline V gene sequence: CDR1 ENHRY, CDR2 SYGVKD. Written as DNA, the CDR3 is TGTGCCATCAGCGCCTCCACAGGGCACTCCTACAATGAGCAGTTCTTC. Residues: CAISASTGHSYNEQFF.

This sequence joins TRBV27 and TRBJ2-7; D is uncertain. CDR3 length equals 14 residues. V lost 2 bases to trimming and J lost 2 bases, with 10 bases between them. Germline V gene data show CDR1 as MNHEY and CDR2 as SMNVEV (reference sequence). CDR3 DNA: TGTGCCAGCAGTTTAAATAAGCGACCCTACGAGCAGTACGTC. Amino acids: CASSLNKRPYEQYV.

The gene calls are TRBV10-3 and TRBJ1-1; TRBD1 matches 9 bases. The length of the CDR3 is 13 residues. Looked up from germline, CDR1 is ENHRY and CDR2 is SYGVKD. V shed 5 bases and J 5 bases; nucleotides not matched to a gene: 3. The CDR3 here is CAISRDRVTEAFF. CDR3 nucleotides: TGTGCCATCAGTAGGGACAGGGTGACTGAAGCTTTCTTT.

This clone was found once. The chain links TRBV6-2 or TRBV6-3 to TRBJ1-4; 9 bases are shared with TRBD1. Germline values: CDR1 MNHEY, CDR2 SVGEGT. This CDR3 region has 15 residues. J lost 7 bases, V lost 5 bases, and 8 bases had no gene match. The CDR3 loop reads CASSATGGRGEKLFF. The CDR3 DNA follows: TGTGCCAGCAGTGCAACAGGGGGCCGGGGTGAAAAACTGTTTTTT.

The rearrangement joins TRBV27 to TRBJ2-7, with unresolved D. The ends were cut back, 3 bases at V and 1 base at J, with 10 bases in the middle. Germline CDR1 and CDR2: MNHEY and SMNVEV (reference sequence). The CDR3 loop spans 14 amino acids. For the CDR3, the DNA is TGTGCCAGCAGTTTGGGCCGTGGATCCTACGAGCAGTACGTC. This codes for CASSLGRGSYEQYV.

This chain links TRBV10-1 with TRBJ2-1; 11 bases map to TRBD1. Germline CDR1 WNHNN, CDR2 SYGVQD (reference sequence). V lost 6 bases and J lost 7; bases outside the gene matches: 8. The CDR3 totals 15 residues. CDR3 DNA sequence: TGCGCCAGCAGCCCCGGACAGGGGGCTAGGAATGAGCAGTTCTTC. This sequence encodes CASSPGQGARNEQFF.

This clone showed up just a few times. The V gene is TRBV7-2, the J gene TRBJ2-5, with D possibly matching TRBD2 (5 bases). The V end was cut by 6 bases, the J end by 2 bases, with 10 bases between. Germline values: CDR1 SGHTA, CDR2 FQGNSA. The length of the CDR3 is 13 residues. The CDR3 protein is CASRKDSQETQYF. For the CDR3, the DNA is TGTGCCAGCAGGAAGGACTCGCAAGAGACCCAGTACTTC.

The CDR3 DNA reads TGTGCCAGCAGCTTATGGGGCAACAATGAGCAGTTCTTC. Amino acid sequence: CASSLWGNNEQFF. The J gene is TRBJ2-1, the V gene TRBV11-3, with TRBD1 as a possible D gene (5 bases). CDR3 length: 13 amino acids. Germline V gives CDR1 SGHNT, CDR2 YENEEA. V was shortened by 2 bases and J by 5 bases, with 7 bases between the two germline ends.

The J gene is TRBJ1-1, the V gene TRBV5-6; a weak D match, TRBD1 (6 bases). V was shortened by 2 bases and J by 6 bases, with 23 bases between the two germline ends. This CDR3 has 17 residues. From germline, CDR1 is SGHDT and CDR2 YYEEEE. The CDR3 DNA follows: TGTGCCAGCAGCTTCCGTGACAATTATGGGACAATCCCTGAAGCTTTCTTT. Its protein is CASSFRDNYGTIPEAFF.

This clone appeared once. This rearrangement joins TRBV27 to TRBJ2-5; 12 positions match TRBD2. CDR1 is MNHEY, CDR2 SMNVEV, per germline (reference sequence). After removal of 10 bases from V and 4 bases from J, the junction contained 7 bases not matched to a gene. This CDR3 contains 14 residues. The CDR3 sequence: CATGLAGRGETQYF. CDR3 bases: TGTGCCACTGGACTAGCGGGACGAGGAGAGACCCAGTACTTC.

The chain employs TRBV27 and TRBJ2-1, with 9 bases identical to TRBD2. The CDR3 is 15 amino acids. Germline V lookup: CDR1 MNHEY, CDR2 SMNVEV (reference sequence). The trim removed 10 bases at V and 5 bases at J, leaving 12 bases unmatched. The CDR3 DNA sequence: TGTGCCACACAAAGGGGACTAGCAACGAACAATGAGCAGTTCTTC. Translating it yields CATQRGLATNNEQFF.

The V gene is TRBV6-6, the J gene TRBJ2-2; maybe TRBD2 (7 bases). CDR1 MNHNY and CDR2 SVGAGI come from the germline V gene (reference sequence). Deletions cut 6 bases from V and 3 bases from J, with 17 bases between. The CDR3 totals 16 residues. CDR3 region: CASRRFGGLDTGELFF. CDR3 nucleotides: TGTGCCAGCAGACGTTTCGGGGGGCTCGACACCGGGGAGCTGTTTTTT.

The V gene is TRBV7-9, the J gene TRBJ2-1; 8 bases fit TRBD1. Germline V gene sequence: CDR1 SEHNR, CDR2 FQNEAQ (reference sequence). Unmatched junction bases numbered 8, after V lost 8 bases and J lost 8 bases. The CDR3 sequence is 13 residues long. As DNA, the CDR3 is TGTGCCAGCGGCCATGCAGGGGGCCATGAGCAGTTCTTC. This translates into CASGHAGGHEQFF.

The chain's CDR3 is CASSLGTAEETQYF. CDR3 DNA sequence: TGCGCCAGCAGCTTGGGGACAGCTGAAGAGACCCAGTACTTC. The V and J genes are TRBV5-1 and TRBJ2-5, with a weak D call TRBD1 (6 bases). V lost 0 bases and J 3 bases, leaving 9 bases between the germline ends. The CDR3 extends over 14 amino acids. Per the germline V gene, CDR1 is SGHRS and CDR2 is YFSETQ.

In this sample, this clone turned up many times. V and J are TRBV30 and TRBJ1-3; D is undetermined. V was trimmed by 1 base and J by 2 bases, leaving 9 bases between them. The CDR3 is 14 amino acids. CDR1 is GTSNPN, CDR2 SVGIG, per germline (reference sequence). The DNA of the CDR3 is TGTGCCTGGAGTGCGCTGGCGGCTGGAAACACCATATATTTT. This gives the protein CAWSALAAGNTIYF.

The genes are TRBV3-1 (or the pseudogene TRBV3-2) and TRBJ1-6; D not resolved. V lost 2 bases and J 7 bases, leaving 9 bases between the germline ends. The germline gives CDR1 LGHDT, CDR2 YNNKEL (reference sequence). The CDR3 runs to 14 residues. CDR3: CASSQPRENSPLHF. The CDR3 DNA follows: TGTGCCAGCAGCCAACCCCGGGAGAATTCACCCCTCCACTTT.

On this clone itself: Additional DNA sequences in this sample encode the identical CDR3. The DNA of the CDR3 is TGTGCCAGCAGCTCACCCGGGACAGAAGCTTTCTTT. It encodes CASSSPGTEAFF. The chain links TRBV7-9 to TRBJ1-1; possibly TRBD1 for D (6 bases). The length of the CDR3 is 12 residues. Germline CDR1 SEHNR, CDR2 FQNEAQ (reference sequence). V was cut by 4 bases and J by 8 bases, with 11 bases left in between.

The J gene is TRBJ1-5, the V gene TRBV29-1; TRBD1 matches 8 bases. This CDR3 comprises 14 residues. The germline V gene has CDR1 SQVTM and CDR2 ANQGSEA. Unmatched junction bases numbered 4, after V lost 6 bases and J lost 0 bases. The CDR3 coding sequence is TGCAGCGTAAAGGACAGGGATAGCAATCAGCCCCAGCATTTT. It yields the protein CSVKDRDSNQPQHF.

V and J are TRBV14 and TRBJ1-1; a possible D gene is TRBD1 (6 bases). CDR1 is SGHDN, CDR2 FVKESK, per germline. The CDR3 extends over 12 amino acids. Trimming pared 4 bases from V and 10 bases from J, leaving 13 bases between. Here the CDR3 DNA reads TGTGCCAGCAGCCGCAACAGGGACACAGCTTTCTTT. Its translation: CASSRNRDTAFF.